Below are 13 T cell receptor beta chains sequenced from a single sample in a study of shared clonotypes between healthy human individuals. Here immunoSEQ multiplex PCR was the method, and the copy in TCRdb shows in-frame clones only, minus some. The sample has 1.5 million to 2.5 million clones, approximately 94% seen once. Naive CD8 cells were CD45RO-negative, positively selected for CCR7, excluding terminally differentiated effector memory CD45RA+ cells. Specimen: naive CD8+ T cells sorted from blood. All receptors derive from a man between 18 and 35 years old in good health.

The chain's CDR3 is CASSQEVGGGGSGNTIYF. The DNA for the CDR3 is TGCGCCAGCAGCCAAGAAGTAGGGGGAGGGGGCTCTGGAAACACCATATATTTT. The chain couples TRBV4-3 to TRBJ1-3; D may be TRBD1 (6 bases). The length of the CDR3 is 18 residues. V was cut by 0 bases and J by 0 bases, with 15 bases left in between. From germline, CDR1 is LGHNA and CDR2 YSLEER.

This sequence joins TRBV5-1 and TRBJ2-6; D not certain. Trimming removed 6 bases at V and 1 base at J, with 8 bases between. The CDR3 is 14 amino acids. The V gene's germline CDR1 is SGHRS and CDR2 YFSETQ. This CDR3 is CASIYLSGANVLTF. CDR3 sequence (DNA): TGCGCCAGCATTTATCTTTCTGGGGCCAACGTCCTGACTTTC.

The V call is TRBV29-1, the J call TRBJ1-2; TRBD1 matches 8 bases. The CDR3 has 14 amino acids. Germline-derived CDR1 and CDR2 are SQVTM and ANQGSEA. With 1 base clipped from V and 5 bases from J, the junction kept 6 bases outside the gene matches. The CDR3 DNA reads TGCAGCGTTGAAGGGGACGGACAGGGATATGGCTACACCTTC. Protein product: CSVEGDGQGYGYTF.

This clone has a single count. The chain has TRBV7-9 and TRBJ1-4, with 9 bases identical to TRBD1. Germline assignment: CDR1 SEHNR and CDR2 FQNEAQ (reference sequence). CDR3 size: 16 residues. Losses at the gene ends were 5 bases for V and 6 bases for J; bases not matched to a gene: 10. The CDR3 protein is CASSPTTGTGYEKLFF. In nucleotides, the CDR3 is TGTGCCAGCAGCCCGACTACCGGGACAGGGTATGAAAAACTGTTTTTT. Full variable domain (missing parts from reference TRBV7-9 and TRBJ1-4): DTGVSQNPRHKITKRGQNVTFRCDPISEHNRLYWYRQTLGQGPEFLTYFQNEAQLEKSRLLSDRFSAERPKGSFSTLEIQRTEQGDSAMYLCASSPTTGTGYEKLFFGSGTQLSVL.

V gene TRBV27 combines with J gene TRBJ1-4; 11 nucleotides agree with TRBD1. Germline CDR1 and CDR2: MNHEY and SMNVEV (reference sequence). This CDR3 has 15 residues. Germline trimming cut 8 bases from V and 8 bases from J; bases unmatched to any gene: 10. For the CDR3, the DNA is TGTGCCAGCCGTTCCGGGACAGGGGGTTTAGAAAAACTGTTTTTT. Amino acids: CASRSGTGGLEKLFF. The entire variable domain, with the rest obtained from reference TRBV27 and TRBJ1-4, is as follows: EAQVTQNPRYLITVTGKKLTVTCSQNMNHEYMSWYRQDPGLGLRQIYYSMNVEVTDKGDVPEGYKVSRKEKRNFPLILESPSPNQTSLYFCASRSGTGGLEKLFFGSGTQLSVL.

On this clone itself: The sample contains more than one DNA sequence encoding this CDR3. The chain couples TRBV27 to TRBJ2-7, with 9 bases identical to TRBD1. From germline, CDR1 is MNHEY and CDR2 SMNVEV (reference sequence). The CDR3 length is 16 residues. Germline trimming cut 0 bases from V and 1 base from J; bases unmatched to any gene: 4. The DNA of the CDR3 is TGTGCCAGCAGTTTATCCAGTGGGACAGGGTCCTACGAGCAGTACTTC. Its translation is CASSLSSGTGSYEQYF.

The chain has TRBV9 and TRBJ2-5; possible D gene TRBD1, 5 bases. Germline loops: CDR1 SGDLS, CDR2 YYNGEE. V lost 3 bases, J lost 5 bases, and 14 bases lay in between. CDR3 length: 14 amino acids. CDR3 sequence (DNA): TGTGCCAGCAGCGAGACCACAGGCTTTGAGACCCAGTACTTC. This sequence encodes CASSETTGFETQYF.

The J gene is TRBJ2-3, the V gene TRBV13, with 12 nucleotides matching TRBD2. The length of the CDR3 is 16 residues. CDR1 is PRHDT, CDR2 FYEKMQ, per germline (reference sequence). The junction had 10 bases not matched to a gene; V was cut back by 5 bases and J by 7 bases. In DNA form, the CDR3 reads TGTGCCAGCAGCCTGGACGGACTAGCGGGGATAAATACGCAGTATTTT. Residues: CASSLDGLAGINTQYF.

The gene calls are TRBV29-1 and TRBJ2-7, with TRBD2 matching over 14 bases. Per the germline V gene, CDR1 is SQVTM and CDR2 is ANQGSEA. This CDR3 contains 17 residues. Trimming took 7 bases from V and 6 from J; bases not matched to a gene: 17. The CDR3 region has the DNA TGCAGCGCCTCCGAAACCCTGGGGACTAGCGGGAGCGGCGAGCAGTACTTC. This codes for CSASETLGTSGSGEQYF.

The chain links TRBV12-5 to TRBJ1-1, with D possibly matching TRBD1 (6 bases). Trimming removed 6 bases from V and 7 bases from J, with 12 bases in between. Per germline, CDR1 LGHNT and CDR2 FRNRAP. The CDR3 is 12 amino acids. The CDR3 coding sequence is TGTGCTAGTGGCTATGGGACATTTGAAGCTTTCTTT. Its translation: CASGYGTFEAFF.

This clone appeared once. The chain employs TRBV11-1 and TRBJ2-3, with 9 nucleotides matching TRBD2. The CDR3 length is 18 residues. Germline V gene lookup returns CDR1 SGHAT and CDR2 FQDESV (reference sequence). With 2 bases clipped from V and 4 bases from J, the junction kept 13 bases outside the gene matches. The CDR3 nucleotides read TGTGCCAGCAGCTTATTCCCTCTAGCGGGACCTTTCGCAGATACGCAGTATTTT. Translating it yields CASSLFPLAGPFADTQYF.

The CDR3 loop is CASSSGTGRADTQYF. Written as DNA, the CDR3 is TGTGCCAGCAGTTCCGGGACAGGGAGGGCAGATACGCAGTATTTT. The chain recombines TRBV27 with TRBJ2-3; 9 bases match TRBD1. Losses at the gene ends were 4 bases for V and 4 bases for J; bases not matched to a gene: 6. The CDR3 runs to 15 residues. CDR1 MNHEY and CDR2 SMNVEV come from the germline V gene (reference sequence).

The V gene is TRBV29-1, the J gene TRBJ1-1; tentative D call: TRBD1 (5 bases). CDR3 length equals 11 residues. The germline V gene encodes CDR1 SQVTM and CDR2 ANQGSEA. Deletions cut 4 bases from V and 7 bases from J, with 10 bases between. The CDR3 DNA follows: TGCAGCGTTGGGACATCTCTTGAAGCTTTCTTT. Translated, it gives CSVGTSLEAFF.